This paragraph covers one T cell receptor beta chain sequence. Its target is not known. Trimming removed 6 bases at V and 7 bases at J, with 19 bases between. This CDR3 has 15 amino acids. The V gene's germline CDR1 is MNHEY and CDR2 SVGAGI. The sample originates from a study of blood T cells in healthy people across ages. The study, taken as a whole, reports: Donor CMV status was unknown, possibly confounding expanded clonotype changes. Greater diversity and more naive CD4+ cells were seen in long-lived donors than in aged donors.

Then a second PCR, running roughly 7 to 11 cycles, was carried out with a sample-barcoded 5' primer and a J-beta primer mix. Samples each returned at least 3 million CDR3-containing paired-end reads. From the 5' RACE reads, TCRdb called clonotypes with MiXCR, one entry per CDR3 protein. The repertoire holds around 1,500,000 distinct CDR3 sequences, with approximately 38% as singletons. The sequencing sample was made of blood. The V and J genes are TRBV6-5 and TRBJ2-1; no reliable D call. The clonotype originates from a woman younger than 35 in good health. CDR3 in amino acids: CASRRQDFVRNEQFF. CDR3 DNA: TGTGCCAGCAGACGGCAAGACTTTGTTCGAAATGAGCAGTTCTTC.